This T cell receptor beta chain was identified in a study of naive and memory T cell subsets. Ligated cDNA underwent four rounds of PCR with nested alpha and beta constant region primers and SP2. TCRdb passed the 5' RACE reads through MiXCR, listing each CDR3 protein once. In the table there are over 45,000 distinct CDR3 sequences, under 10% of which are singletons. TCR cDNA received a 3' ligated oligonucleotide that carried a UMI. Many counts were recorded for this clonotype. The source is a female donor in good health.

As DNA, the CDR3 is TGCGCCAGCAGCTTGGCCCCAGGGGCGGACACTGAAGCTTTCTTT. Translation gives CASSLAPGADTEAFF. The rearrangement joins TRBV5-1 to TRBJ1-1; possibly TRBD1 for D (6 bases). V lost 0 bases to trimming and J lost 3 bases, with 12 bases between them. The CDR3 is made up of 15 amino acids. Germline V gives CDR1 SGHRS, CDR2 YFSETQ.